The 20 T cell receptor beta chains given below trace back to one sample, sequenced in a study of blood T cells in healthy people across ages (dated by TCRdb to about 2015). Libraries were made using 5' RACE. The run used an Illumina HiSeq 2500. The second PCR ran for roughly 7 to 11 cycles and used a J-beta primer mix along with a sample-barcoded 5' primer. TCRdb ran its own pipeline on the public reads, namely fastp trimming at Q25 and MiXCR clone calling, and kept in-frame beta chains. For every CDR3 protein sequence, its rows merge into one entry that carries the most common genes and DNA. Recorded for this sample are about a million distinct CDR3 sequences; just over 50% of them occurred a single time. Over 20% of the sample belongs to the ten largest clones. The sequencing sample was made of blood. These receptors all stem from a woman in her sixties in good health.

V usage is TRBV12-5 and J usage is TRBJ1-2; D is uncertain. In germline, CDR1 is LGHNT, CDR2 FRNRAP. V lost 1 base to trimming and J lost 7 bases, with 16 bases between them. The CDR3 sequence is 15 residues long. CDR3 DNA sequence: TGTGCTAGTGGTTTGGATTTATGGCCCCCTTTTGGCTACACCTTC. Its translation is CASGLDLWPPFGYTF.

The chain couples TRBV5-1 to TRBJ2-4; TRBD1 might be the D (5 bases). The J call may be faulty, since TRBJ2-7 better matches the DNA end. Germline-derived CDR1 and CDR2 are SGHRS and YFSETQ. This CDR3 is 15 amino acids long. CDR3 protein: CASSPNGQAGFEQYF. The CDR3 region has the DNA TGCGCCAGCAGCCCGAACGGACAAGCCGGCTTCGAGCAGTACTTC.

V gene TRBV25-1 combines with J gene TRBJ1-2; TRBD1 matches 9 bases. The CDR3 covers 14 residues. The V gene's germline CDR1 is MGHDK and CDR2 SYGVNS. The trim removed 6 bases at V and 1 base at J, leaving 3 bases unmatched. The CDR3 DNA reads TGTGCCAGCAGGGGACAGGGCGGTAACTATGGCTACACCTTC. This encodes CASRGQGGNYGYTF.

This clonotype was detected only a few times. The chain is built from TRBV29-1 and TRBJ2-3; tentatively, D is TRBD1 or TRBD2 (5 bases each). Germline V gene data show CDR1 as SQVTM and CDR2 as ANQGSEA. Trimming removed 4 bases from V and 5 bases from J, with 10 bases in between. The CDR3 runs to 12 residues. The CDR3 nucleotides are TGCAGCGTTGCAACGAGGGGAGATACGCAGTATTTT. Translating it yields CSVATRGDTQYF.

As concerns this clonotype: The junction shows a germline mismatch at one end, possibly a read error. The chain links TRBV12-3 or TRBV12-4 to TRBJ2-5; 9 bases line up with TRBD1. The CDR3 is made up of 15 amino acids. CDR3 DNA sequence: TGTGCCAGCAGTTCTCGGGACAGGGTAGAAGAGACCCGGTACTTC. Translating gives CASSSRDRVEETRYF.

The chain couples TRBV29-1 to TRBJ2-1, with D perhaps being TRBD1 or TRBD2 (5 bases each). Trimming left V 5 bases short and J 5 bases short, with 19 bases between. The CDR3 is made up of 15 amino acids. Germline V gene lookup returns CDR1 SQVTM and CDR2 ANQGSEA. The CDR3 DNA sequence: TGCAGCGTTTACCTCCGGGGCCTAACAAACAATGAGCAGTTCTTC. Its translation: CSVYLRGLTNNEQFF.

The V call is TRBV27, the J call TRBJ2-1, with 11 nucleotides matching TRBD1. The CDR3 is 17 amino acids. Germline lookup yields CDR1 MNHEY and CDR2 SMNVEV (reference sequence). V lost 1 base, J lost 0 bases, and 2 bases stayed unmatched. CDR3 nucleotide sequence: TGTGCCAGCAGTTTATGGACAGGGGGCAACTCCTACAATGAGCAGTTCTTC. Amino acid sequence: CASSLWTGGNSYNEQFF.

This clonotype was seen a few times. The rearrangement joins TRBV4-2 to TRBJ2-1; D uncertain. Germline V lookup: CDR1 LGHNA, CDR2 YNFKEQ. The CDR3 has 17 amino acids. V shed 0 bases and J shed 0 bases, with 12 bases lying between them. CDR3 residues: CASSQDFPAYSYNEQFF. DNA for the CDR3: TGTGCCAGCAGCCAAGATTTTCCAGCATACTCCTACAATGAGCAGTTCTTC.

This chain uses TRBV9 with TRBJ2-1; 10 nucleotides match TRBD2. J gave up 12 bases and V 4 bases, and 4 bases lay outside the gene matches. This CDR3 is built from 12 residues. Per the germline V gene, CDR1 is SGDLS and CDR2 is YYNGEE. The CDR3: CASSPLAGVQFF. As DNA, the CDR3 is TGTGCCAGCAGCCCGCTAGCGGGAGTGCAGTTCTTC.

The chain combines TRBV20-1 with TRBJ2-7; 7 nucleotides line up with TRBD2. The germline gives CDR1 DFQATT, CDR2 SNEGSKA (reference sequence). The CDR3 loop spans 13 amino acids. The V gene end was trimmed by 4 bases and the J gene end by 3 bases; junction bases not matched to a gene: 6. CDR3 nucleotides: TGCAGTGCTACTCAGGGCGGGAGCTACGAGCAGTACTTC. This translates into CSATQGGSYEQYF.

The V gene is TRBV2, the J gene TRBJ1-5; no reliable D call. V was cut by 7 bases and J by 5 bases, with 15 bases left in between. This CDR3 contains 14 residues. Germline V gene data show CDR1 as SNHLY and CDR2 as FYNNEI. The CDR3 is CASTLPGDYQPQHF. The CDR3 coding sequence is TGTGCCAGCACTTTACCTGGCGATTATCAGCCCCAGCATTTT.

The J gene is TRBJ2-7, the V gene TRBV24-1; perhaps TRBD2 as D (6 bases). V was clipped by 6 bases and J by 3 bases, with 14 bases between them. CDR1 is KGHDR and CDR2 is SFDVKD in the germline V gene. This CDR3 spans 14 amino acids. The CDR3 loop reads CATSPSGGNYEQYF. The CDR3 DNA is TGTGCCACCAGTCCCAGTGGGGGGAACTACGAGCAGTACTTC.

In regard to this clonotype: The CDR3 carries no conserved terminal phenylalanine or tryptophan, so it likely arises from a read error. This chain connects TRBV7-9 to TRBJ2-4; D remains ambiguous. V lost 5 bases and J lost 5, with 10 bases in between. This CDR3 contains 13 residues. Germline V gene sequence: CDR1 SEHNR, CDR2 FQNEAQ (reference sequence). The CDR3 is CASSAIDQNIQYV. DNA for the CDR3: TGTGCCAGCAGCGCTATAGACCAAAACATTCAGTACGTC.

The sample holds a few counts of this clonotype. CDR3 in amino acids: CASSPWGDYSYEQYF. CDR3 DNA: TGCGCCAGCAGCCCCTGGGGGGACTACTCCTACGAGCAGTACTTC. The rearrangement links TRBV5-1 to TRBJ2-7; 7 nucleotides match TRBD2. Germline CDR1 is SGHRS and CDR2 is YFSETQ. This CDR3 comprises 15 residues. Trimming at V came to 4 bases and at J to 0 bases, leaving 7 bases not matched to a gene.

The sample holds one count of this clonotype. V usage is TRBV6-2 or TRBV6-3 and J usage is TRBJ2-1, with D unclear. V was pared by 7 bases and J by 0 bases, with 7 bases between. This CDR3 region has 13 residues. In germline, CDR1 is MNHEY, CDR2 SVGEGT. The DNA of the CDR3 is TGTGCCAGCACTGACTTCTCCTACAATGAGCAGTTCTTC. It codes for CASTDFSYNEQFF.

This clonotype was seen a few times. This chain links TRBV5-1 with TRBJ2-3; D unclear. Germline CDR1 reads SGHRS; CDR2 reads YFSETQ. Trimming took 0 bases from V and 1 from J, leaving 9 bases between them. This CDR3 contains 15 residues. CDR3 in DNA: TGCGCCAGCAGCTTGGACGGTGGAGGCACAGATACGCAGTATTTT. This encodes CASSLDGGGTDTQYF.

The rearrangement joins TRBV6-2 or TRBV6-3 to TRBJ2-7, with a tentative D call TRBD1 (5 bases). The CDR3 covers 16 residues. The germline V and J ends were trimmed by 3 bases and 0 bases, with 15 bases remaining between them. CDR1 and CDR2 (germline): MNHEY, SVGEGT. As DNA, the CDR3 is TGTGCCAGCAGTTATGAGGTCGGACAAAGCTCCTACGAGCAGTACTTC. Encoded protein: CASSYEVGQSSYEQYF.

The chain recombines TRBV12-3 or TRBV12-4 with TRBJ2-7, with 12 bases identical to TRBD2. The assigned J gene may be wrong: the sequence end matches TRBJ2-1 better. CDR3 size: 18 residues. CDR3 in DNA: TGTGCCAGCGTATCCCCCACTAGCGGGAGGTCCTCGTTTGATGGGCAGTTCTTC. As protein: CASVSPTSGRSSFDGQFF.

The J gene is TRBJ2-2, the V gene TRBV7-9, with 9 bases that match TRBD2. The CDR3 consists of 15 residues. From germline, CDR1 is SEHNR and CDR2 FQNEAQ (reference sequence). V was clipped by 3 bases and J by 5 bases; unmatched bases: 4. CDR3 loop: CASSFGTSGTGELFF. In DNA, the CDR3 is TGTGCCAGCAGCTTTGGTACTAGCGGGACCGGGGAGCTGTTTTTT.

In its sample, this clonotype was seen a few times. The J gene is TRBJ2-5, the V gene TRBV5-1; 7 bases fit TRBD1. The V and J ends lost 8 bases and 1 base, in that order; junction bases with no gene match: 5. The length of the CDR3 is 13 residues. CDR1 SGHRS and CDR2 YFSETQ come from the germline V gene. The CDR3 nucleotides are TGCGCCAGTGGACAGGTGGGCCAAGAGACCCAGTACTTC. Translation: CASGQVGQETQYF.